This T cell receptor beta chain was sequenced in a study of blood T cell repertoires in COVID-19. Assay used: immunoSEQ multiplex PCR; TCRdb lists only in-frame clones, some missing. Here the sample spans roughly 300,000 clones, roughly 90% being singletons. This CDR3 has 12 residues. Losses at the gene ends were 7 bases for V and 7 bases for J; bases not matched to a gene: 6. Germline V gene data show CDR1 as GTSNPN and CDR2 as SVGIG (reference sequence). The source of this sequence is a woman under 40 who had recovered from COVID-19. The genes are TRBV30 and TRBJ1-2; 10 nucleotides match TRBD1. Sequencing was carried out using PBMCs or T cells enriched from blood (not recorded which). The CDR3 sequence: CASGQGVGGYTF. Here the CDR3 DNA reads TGTGCCTCCGGACAGGGGGTAGGTGGCTACACCTTC.